Each of the 5 T cell receptor beta chains below was sequenced from the same sample in a study of monozygotic twins with inflammatory bowel disease. TCRdb reprocessed the 5' RACE reads and reports one entry per CDR3 protein, with no DNA. The listing records over 110,000 distinct CDR3 sequences. Source material: blood. Receptor source: a human donor with ulcerative colitis or Crohn's disease, or a healthy co-twin of an affected twin (not recorded which).

The J gene is TRBJ2-1, the V gene TRBV11-2. The V gene's germline CDR1 is SGHAT and CDR2 FQNNGV. The CDR3 length is 12 residues. The CDR3 loop reads CASSLGPNEQFF.

The genes are TRBV29-1 and TRBJ1-1; TCRdb gives TRBD1 as the D gene, but with no DNA this cannot be confirmed. This CDR3 spans 15 amino acids. The germline CDR1 and CDR2 sequences are SQVTM and ANQGSEA. The CDR3 is CSACPGWGMNTEAFF.

The chain has TRBV25-1 and TRBJ2-1; absent DNA, TCRdb's TRBD1 call cannot be checked. CDR3 size: 17 residues. CDR1 is MGHDK, CDR2 SYGVNS, per germline. Here the CDR3 reads CASSEYTGAGSYNEQFF.

The chain links TRBV5-1 to TRBJ2-7; TCRdb reports TRBD2, a call that lacks DNA to check it against. In germline, CDR1 is SGHRS, CDR2 YFSETQ. The CDR3 extends over 14 amino acids. The CDR3: CASSLDGETYEQYF.

The CDR3 sequence is CASSHGQVSYNEQFF. The V call is TRBV4-3, the J call TRBJ2-1; TCRdb reports TRBD1, a call that lacks DNA to check it against. Germline lookup yields CDR1 LGHNA and CDR2 YSLEER. The CDR3 is 15 residues long.